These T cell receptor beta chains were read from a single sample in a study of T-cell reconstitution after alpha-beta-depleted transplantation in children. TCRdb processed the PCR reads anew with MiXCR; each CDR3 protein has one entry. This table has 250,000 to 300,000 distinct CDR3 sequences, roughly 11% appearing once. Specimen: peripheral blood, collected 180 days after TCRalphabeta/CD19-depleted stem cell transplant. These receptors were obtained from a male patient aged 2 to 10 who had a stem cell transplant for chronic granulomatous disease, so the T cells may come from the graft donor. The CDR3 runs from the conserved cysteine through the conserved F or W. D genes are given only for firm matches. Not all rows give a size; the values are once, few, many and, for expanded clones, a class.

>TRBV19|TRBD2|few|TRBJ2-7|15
CASGSRETPSYEQYF
TGTGCCAGCGGCTCGCGGGAGACCCCCTCCTACGAGCAGTACTTC
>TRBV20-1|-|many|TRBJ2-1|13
CSARVPGIREQFF
TGCAGTGCTAGAGTTCCAGGGATCAGGGAGCAGTTCTTC
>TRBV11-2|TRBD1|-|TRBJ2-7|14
CASSPKAGGREQYF
TGTGCCAGCAGCCCAAAGGCAGGGGGTCGCGAGCAGTACTTC
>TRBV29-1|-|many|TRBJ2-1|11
CSLNRGNEQFF
TGCAGCTTGAATAGGGGCAATGAGCAGTTCTTC
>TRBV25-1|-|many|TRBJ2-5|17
CASSEGRRGRGGETQYF
TGTGCCAGCAGTGAGGGGCGCAGGGGCCGCGGGGGAGAGACCCAGTACTTC
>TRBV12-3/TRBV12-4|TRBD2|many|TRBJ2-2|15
CASSFQVSGSVELFF
TGTGCCAGCAGTTTCCAGGTTAGCGGGAGCGTGGAGCTGTTTTTT
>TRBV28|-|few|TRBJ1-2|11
CASSIRNGYPF
TGTGCCAGCAGTATCCGGAATGGCTACCCCTTC
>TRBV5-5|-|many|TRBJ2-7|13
CASSFPGMNEQYF
TGTGCCAGCAGCTTCCCAGGGATGAACGAGCAGTACTTC
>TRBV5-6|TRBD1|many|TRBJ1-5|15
CASSRKGGGGQPQHF
TGTGCCAGCAGCCGGAAAGGGGGCGGGGGACAGCCCCAGCATTTT
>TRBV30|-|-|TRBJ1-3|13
CAWSVGLGNTIYF
TGTGCCTGGAGTGTTGGGTTAGGGAACACCATATATTTT
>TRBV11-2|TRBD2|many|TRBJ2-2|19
CASSLVPAGGRRGTGELFF
TGTGCCAGCAGCTTAGTCCCAGCGGGGGGGCGTCGTGGCACCGGGGAGCTGTTTTTT
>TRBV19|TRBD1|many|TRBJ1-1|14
CATGTGRGNTEAFF
TGTGCCACCGGGACAGGGAGGGGGAACACTGAAGCTTTCTTT
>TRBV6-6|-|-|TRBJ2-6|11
CASSSANVLTF
TGTGCCAGCAGTTCGGCCAACGTCCTGACTTTC
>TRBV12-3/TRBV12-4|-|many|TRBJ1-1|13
CASTLQGNTEAFF
TGTGCCAGCACCTTACAGGGGAACACTGAAGCTTTCTTT
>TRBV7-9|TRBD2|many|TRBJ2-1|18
CASSGSNSGRGSYNEQFF
TGTGCCAGCAGCGGGAGTAATAGCGGGAGGGGAAGTTACAATGAGCAGTTCTTC
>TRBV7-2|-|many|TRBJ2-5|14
CASSSTRVQETQYF
TGTGCCAGCAGCTCTACTAGAGTCCAAGAGACCCAGTACTTC
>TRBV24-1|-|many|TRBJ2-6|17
CATSSGPQRPGANVLTF
TGTGCCACCAGCTCCGGGCCCCAGAGGCCTGGGGCCAACGTCCTGACTTTC
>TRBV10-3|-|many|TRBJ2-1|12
CAISESSLAQFF
TGTGCCATCAGTGAGTCGAGTCTAGCGCAGTTCTTC
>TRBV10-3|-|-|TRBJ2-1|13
CAISALTGNEQFF
TGTGCCATCTCCGCGCTAACGGGTAATGAGCAGTTCTTC
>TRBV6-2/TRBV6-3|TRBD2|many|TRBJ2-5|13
CASVRGGGETQYF
TGTGCCAGCGTTCGCGGGGGGGGAGAGACCCAGTACTTC
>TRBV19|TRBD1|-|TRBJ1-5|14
CASREGQGLGTQHF
TGTGCCAGTAGAGAAGGACAGGGCCTCGGGACCCAGCATTTT
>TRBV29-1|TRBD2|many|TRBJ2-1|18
CSVKGPSGGDLPYNEQFF
TGCAGCGTCAAAGGGCCTAGCGGGGGGGACTTACCTTACAATGAGCAGTTCTTC
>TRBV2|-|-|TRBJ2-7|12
CATGTVDYEQYF
TGTGCCACCGGGACGGTAGACTACGAGCAGTACTTC
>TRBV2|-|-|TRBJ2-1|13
CASSDKFYNEQFF
TGTGCCAGCAGTGACAAGTTCTACAATGAGCAGTTCTTC
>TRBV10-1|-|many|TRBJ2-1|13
CASSESDYNEQFF
TGCGCCAGCAGTGAGTCGGACTACAATGAGCAGTTCTTC
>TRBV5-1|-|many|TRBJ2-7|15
CASSLGSGSGDEQYF
TGCGCCAGCAGCTTGGGTTCAGGGTCAGGTGACGAGCAGTACTTC
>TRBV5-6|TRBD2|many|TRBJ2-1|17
CASSSMTSGRVFNEQFF
TGTGCCAGCAGCTCTATGACTAGCGGGAGGGTTTTCAATGAGCAGTTCTTC
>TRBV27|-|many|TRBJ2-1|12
CASSPIGYEQFF
TGTGCCAGCAGTCCGATCGGCTATGAGCAGTTCTTC
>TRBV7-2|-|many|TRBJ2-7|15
CASRGEGTASYEQYF
TGTGCCAGCAGGGGGGAGGGGACAGCCTCCTACGAGCAGTACTTC
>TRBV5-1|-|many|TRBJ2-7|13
CASSESDPYEQYF
TGCGCCAGCAGCGAAAGCGATCCCTACGAGCAGTACTTC
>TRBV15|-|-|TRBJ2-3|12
CATSGPPSAQYF
TGTGCCACCAGCGGCCCGCCTTCGGCGCAGTATTTT
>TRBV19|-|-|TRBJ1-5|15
CASQYIGSANQPQHF
TGTGCCAGCCAGTATATCGGGTCAGCAAATCAGCCCCAGCATTTT
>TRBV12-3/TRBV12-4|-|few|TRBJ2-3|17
CASSTGVGGRRTDTQYF
TGTGCCAGCAGTACCGGGGTTGGAGGACGAAGGACAGATACGCAGTATTTT
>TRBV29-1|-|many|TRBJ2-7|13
CSVLPRGTYEQYF
TGCAGCGTTCTGCCCAGGGGCACCTACGAGCAGTACTTC
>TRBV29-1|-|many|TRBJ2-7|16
CSVEDKKVRISYEQYF
TGCAGCGTTGAAGATAAGAAGGTTAGGATCTCCTACGAGCAGTACTTC
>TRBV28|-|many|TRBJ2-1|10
CASSRNEQFF
TGTGCCAGCAGTCGAAATGAGCAGTTCTTC
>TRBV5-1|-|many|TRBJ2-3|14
CASSLGTATDTQYF
TGCGCCAGCAGCTTGGGGACAGCCACAGATACGCAGTATTTT
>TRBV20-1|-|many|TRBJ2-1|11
CSARVHNEQFF
TGCAGTGCTAGAGTCCACAATGAGCAGTTCTTC
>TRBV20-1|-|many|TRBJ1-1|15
CSASLHIPAGTEAFF
TGCAGTGCTAGTTTACACATCCCCGCGGGCACTGAAGCTTTCTTT
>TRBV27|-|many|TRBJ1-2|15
CASSLSSPYPEGYTF
TGTGCCAGCAGTTTAAGTAGCCCCTACCCTGAAGGCTACACCTTC
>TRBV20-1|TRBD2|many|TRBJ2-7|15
CSARKRAGGPYEQYF
TGCAGTGCTCGCAAACGGGCGGGAGGGCCGTACGAGCAGTACTTC
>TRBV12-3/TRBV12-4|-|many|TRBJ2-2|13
CASSLLRPGELFF
TGTGCCAGCAGTTTGCTTAGGCCCGGGGAGCTGTTTTTT
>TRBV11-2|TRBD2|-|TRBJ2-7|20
CASSLYPIAGGSVVYYEQYF
TGTGCCAGCAGCTTATACCCTATAGCGGGAGGCTCCGTGGTTTACTACGAGCAGTACTTC
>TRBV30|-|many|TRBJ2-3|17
CAWRPRGRGTSTDTQYF
TGTGCCTGGCGTCCCAGGGGCCGAGGTACGAGCACAGATACGCAGTATTTT
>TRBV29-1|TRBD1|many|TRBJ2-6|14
CSVSQGAGANVLTF
TGCAGCGTTTCCCAGGGGGCTGGGGCCAACGTCCTGACTTTC
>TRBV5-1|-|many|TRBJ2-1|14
CASSLPLLWDEQFF
TGCGCCAGCAGCTTACCCCTTCTGTGGGATGAGCAGTTCTTC
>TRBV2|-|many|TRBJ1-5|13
CASSEDLSQPQHF
TGTGCCAGCAGCGAGGACCTGTCTCAGCCCCAGCATTTT
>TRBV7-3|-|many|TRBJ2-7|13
CASSLTAAGEQYF
TGTGCCAGCAGCTTAACAGCAGCGGGTGAGCAGTACTTC
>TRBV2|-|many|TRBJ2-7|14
CASRKSEGSYEQYF
TGTGCCAGCAGGAAGTCGGAGGGCTCCTACGAGCAGTACTTC